The rows below give T cell receptor beta chains drawn from one sample of a study of blood T cell repertoires in COVID-19. The assay was immunoSEQ multiplex PCR, and TCRdb's table has in-frame clones only and misses some. The sample shows around 290,000 clones, nearly 90% of them seen only once. Source material: PBMCs or T cells enriched from blood (not recorded which). These receptors were collected from a woman in her thirties who had recovered from COVID-19. The CDR3 runs from the conserved cysteine through the conserved F or W. A D gene is named only where the DNA matches it firmly. The listing skips clone size in some rows; elsewhere it reads once, few, many or a size class.

CDR3aa: CASSSTYEQYF
CDR3nt: TGCGCCAGCAGCTCCACCTACGAGCAGTACTTC
d_gene: NA
v_gene: TRBV5-1
abundance: NA
j_gene: TRBJ2-7
len: 11

CDR3aa: CASSQQAHNEQFF
CDR3nt: TGTGCCAGTTCACAGCAGGCACACAATGAGCAGTTCTTC
d_gene: NA
v_gene: TRBV11-3
abundance: NA
j_gene: TRBJ2-1
len: 13

CDR3aa: CASSLVGTYEQYF
CDR3nt: TGTGCCAGCAGTTTAGTCGGTACCTACGAGCAGTACTTC
d_gene: NA
v_gene: TRBV27
abundance: NA
j_gene: TRBJ2-7
len: 13

CDR3aa: CASRPPRGGSGDTGELFF
CDR3nt: TGTGCCAGCAGACCCCCACGGGGGGGAAGCGGGGACACCGGGGAGCTGTTTTTT
d_gene: TRBD2
v_gene: TRBV11-2
abundance: NA
j_gene: TRBJ2-2
len: 18

CDR3aa: CASSPDHSGRLYEQFF
CDR3nt: TGTGCCAGCAGCCCCGACCATAGCGGGAGGCTTTATGAGCAGTTCTTC
d_gene: TRBD2
v_gene: TRBV5-6
abundance: NA
j_gene: TRBJ2-1
len: 16

CDR3aa: CASRPQGGSNQPQHF
CDR3nt: TGTGCCAGCAGACCACAGGGGGGGAGCAATCAGCCCCAGCATTTT
d_gene: TRBD1
v_gene: TRBV28
abundance: NA
j_gene: TRBJ1-5
len: 15

CDR3aa: CASSQEEGATGELFF
CDR3nt: TGCGCCAGCAGCCAAGAGGAGGGGGCCACCGGGGAGCTGTTTTTT
d_gene: NA
v_gene: TRBV4-1
abundance: NA
j_gene: TRBJ2-2
len: 15

CDR3aa: CASSQDLDRANEQFF
CDR3nt: TGCGCCAGCAGCCAGGACTTGGACAGGGCCAATGAGCAGTTCTTC
d_gene: TRBD1
v_gene: TRBV4-3
abundance: NA
j_gene: TRBJ2-1
len: 15

CDR3aa: CASSLFWGISYNEQFF
CDR3nt: TGTGCCAGCAGTTTATTTTGGGGCATCTCCTACAATGAGCAGTTCTTC
d_gene: NA
v_gene: TRBV28
abundance: NA
j_gene: TRBJ2-1
len: 16

CDR3aa: CASSFFSRESSYNEQFF
CDR3nt: TGTGCCAGCAGCTTCTTCTCGCGGGAAAGCTCCTACAATGAGCAGTTCTTC
d_gene: NA
v_gene: TRBV7-8
abundance: NA
j_gene: TRBJ2-1
len: 17

CDR3aa: CASSLGTGERSPLHF
CDR3nt: TGTGCCAGCAGCTTAGGGACAGGGGAACGTTCACCCCTCCACTTT
d_gene: TRBD1
v_gene: TRBV5-8
abundance: few
j_gene: TRBJ1-6
len: 15

CDR3aa: CASSPRKEVMNTEAFF
CDR3nt: TGTGCCAGCAGCCCCCGAAAGGAGGTTATGAACACTGAAGCTTTCTTT
d_gene: NA
v_gene: TRBV9
abundance: NA
j_gene: TRBJ1-1
len: 16

CDR3aa: CASSRSQGPWETQYF
CDR3nt: TGTGCCAGCAGTCGTTCACAGGGGCCCTGGGAGACCCAGTACTTC
d_gene: TRBD1
v_gene: TRBV27
abundance: NA
j_gene: TRBJ2-5
len: 15

CDR3aa: CATTENNEQFF
CDR3nt: TGTGCCACCACAGAAAACAATGAGCAGTTCTTC
d_gene: NA
v_gene: TRBV24-1
abundance: NA
j_gene: TRBJ2-1
len: 11

CDR3aa: CASSTGGYGYTF
CDR3nt: TGTGCCTCATCGACAGGGGGCTATGGCTACACCTTC
d_gene: TRBD1
v_gene: TRBV27
abundance: NA
j_gene: TRBJ1-2
len: 12

CDR3aa: CASSYGTGSKNIQYF
CDR3nt: TGTGCCAGCAGTTACGGGACAGGGTCCAAAAACATTCAGTACTTC
d_gene: TRBD1
v_gene: TRBV6-5
abundance: NA
j_gene: TRBJ2-4
len: 15

CDR3aa: CASSRSTGGEKLFF
CDR3nt: TGTGCCAGCAGCAGATCGACAGGGGGTGAAAAACTGTTTTTT
d_gene: TRBD1
v_gene: TRBV7-9
abundance: NA
j_gene: TRBJ1-4
len: 14

CDR3aa: CASGLVLGSAGELFF
CDR3nt: TGTGCTAGTGGTTTGGTACTGGGTAGCGCCGGGGAGCTGTTTTTT
d_gene: NA
v_gene: TRBV12-5
abundance: NA
j_gene: TRBJ2-2
len: 15

CDR3aa: CASSQEGRQYYGYTF
CDR3nt: TGTGCCAGCAGCCAAGAAGGGCGACAGTATTATGGCTACACCTTC
d_gene: NA
v_gene: TRBV3-1/TRBV3-2
abundance: NA
j_gene: TRBJ1-2
len: 15

CDR3aa: CASSYPLERLNTEAFF
CDR3nt: TGTGCCAGCAGTTACCCCCTGGAGAGGCTGAACACTGAAGCTTTCTTT
d_gene: NA
v_gene: TRBV6-2/TRBV6-3
abundance: NA
j_gene: TRBJ1-1
len: 16

CDR3aa: CASSPTTGGDSPLHF
CDR3nt: TGTGCCAGCAGCCCTACTACAGGGGGCGATTCACCCCTCCACTTT
d_gene: TRBD1
v_gene: TRBV28
abundance: NA
j_gene: TRBJ1-6
len: 15

CDR3aa: CAISEPGQGYYNEQFF
CDR3nt: TGTGCCATCAGTGAGCCGGGACAGGGGTACTACAATGAGCAGTTCTTC
d_gene: TRBD1
v_gene: TRBV10-3
abundance: NA
j_gene: TRBJ2-1
len: 16

CDR3aa: CSVASPDTQYF
CDR3nt: TGCAGCGTTGCCAGTCCAGATACGCAGTATTTT
d_gene: NA
v_gene: TRBV29-1
abundance: NA
j_gene: TRBJ2-3
len: 11

CDR3aa: CASSLQGNQPQHF
CDR3nt: TGTGCCAGCAGCTTACAGGGCAATCAGCCCCAGCATTTT
d_gene: NA
v_gene: TRBV7-9
abundance: once
j_gene: TRBJ1-5
len: 13

CDR3aa: CASSRLAGIAYEQYF
CDR3nt: TGTGCCAGCAGTCGACTAGCGGGTATCGCTTACGAGCAGTACTTC
d_gene: TRBD2
v_gene: TRBV6-2/TRBV6-3
abundance: NA
j_gene: TRBJ2-7
len: 15

CDR3aa: CASSWGLAGGPAARQETQYF
CDR3nt: TGCGCCAGCAGCTGGGGGCTAGCGGGAGGGCCGGCAGCCCGACAAGAGACCCAGTACTTC
d_gene: TRBD2
v_gene: TRBV5-1
abundance: NA
j_gene: TRBJ2-5
len: 20

CDR3aa: CASSPRPGLYTEAFF
CDR3nt: TGTGCCAGCAGCCCCCGGCCGGGTCTTTACACTGAAGCTTTCTTT
d_gene: NA
v_gene: TRBV7-2
abundance: NA
j_gene: TRBJ1-1
len: 15

CDR3aa: CASSLERTGEQYF
CDR3nt: TGTGCCAGCAGCTTAGAAAGGACTGGCGAGCAGTACTTC
d_gene: NA
v_gene: TRBV7-2
abundance: NA
j_gene: TRBJ2-7
len: 13

CDR3aa: CASSTGTGSSLHF
CDR3nt: TGTGCCAGCAGCACCGGGACAGGCTCCTCTCTCCACTTT
d_gene: TRBD1
v_gene: TRBV7-3
abundance: NA
j_gene: TRBJ1-6
len: 13

CDR3aa: CATSEGRNTEAFF
CDR3nt: TGTGCCACCAGCGAGGGCAGGAACACTGAAGCTTTCTTT
d_gene: NA
v_gene: TRBV15
abundance: NA
j_gene: TRBJ1-1
len: 13

CDR3aa: CASSEGHRANEQFF
CDR3nt: TGTGCCAGCAGTGAAGGTCACAGGGCCAATGAGCAGTTCTTC
d_gene: NA
v_gene: TRBV2
abundance: NA
j_gene: TRBJ2-1
len: 14

CDR3aa: CASSLSGINYGYTF
CDR3nt: TGTGCCAGCAGTTTATCGGGGATAAACTATGGCTACACCTTC
d_gene: NA
v_gene: TRBV28
abundance: NA
j_gene: TRBJ1-2
len: 14

CDR3aa: CAISREVTETQYF
CDR3nt: TGTGCCATCAGTAGAGAAGTTACGGAGACCCAGTACTTC
d_gene: NA
v_gene: TRBV10-3
abundance: NA
j_gene: TRBJ2-5
len: 13

CDR3aa: CATSGPSGRAGETQYF
CDR3nt: TGTGCCACCAGTGGACCGAGCGGGAGGGCCGGGGAGACCCAGTACTTC
d_gene: TRBD2
v_gene: TRBV24-1
abundance: NA
j_gene: TRBJ2-5
len: 16

CDR3aa: CASSRAGGQVEKLFF
CDR3nt: TGTGCCAGCAGTAGAGCAGGGGGGCAGGTTGAAAAACTGTTTTTT
d_gene: TRBD1
v_gene: TRBV27
abundance: NA
j_gene: TRBJ1-4
len: 15

CDR3aa: CAIRRGEDTEAFF
CDR3nt: TGTGCCATCCGCAGAGGAGAGGACACTGAAGCTTTCTTT
d_gene: NA
v_gene: TRBV10-3
abundance: NA
j_gene: TRBJ1-1
len: 13

CDR3aa: CASSPGTVKGYTF
CDR3nt: TGTGCCAGCAGCCCAGGGACAGTAAAGGGCTACACCTTC
d_gene: TRBD1
v_gene: TRBV27
abundance: NA
j_gene: TRBJ1-2
len: 13

CDR3aa: CASRSINTEAFF
CDR3nt: TGCGCCAGCAGATCTATAAACACTGAAGCTTTCTTT
d_gene: NA
v_gene: TRBV10-2
abundance: NA
j_gene: TRBJ1-1
len: 12

CDR3aa: CASSEAEISPLHF
CDR3nt: TGTGCCAGTAGTGAGGCCGAGATATCACCCCTCCACTTT
d_gene: NA
v_gene: TRBV19
abundance: NA
j_gene: TRBJ1-6
len: 13

CDR3aa: CASSLGGDQETQYF
CDR3nt: TGTGCCAGCAGCCTAGGGGGGGACCAAGAGACCCAGTACTTC
d_gene: NA
v_gene: TRBV11-3
abundance: NA
j_gene: TRBJ2-5
len: 14

CDR3aa: CASSYYGVPGADTQYF
CDR3nt: TGTGCCAGCAGTTACTATGGGGTTCCCGGGGCAGATACGCAGTATTTT
d_gene: NA
v_gene: TRBV6-5
abundance: NA
j_gene: TRBJ2-3
len: 16

CDR3aa: CATSDPGQPSNTGELFF
CDR3nt: TGTGCCACCAGTGATCCGGGACAGCCGTCGAACACCGGGGAGCTGTTTTTT
d_gene: TRBD1
v_gene: TRBV24-1
abundance: NA
j_gene: TRBJ2-2
len: 17

CDR3aa: CASSSDLGRSAYNEQFF
CDR3nt: TGTGCCAGCAGCTCGGATTTGGGGCGGAGCGCCTACAATGAGCAGTTCTTC
d_gene: NA
v_gene: TRBV5-6
abundance: few
j_gene: TRBJ2-1
len: 17

CDR3aa: CASSQDGDSTQPQHF
CDR3nt: TGCGCCAGCAGCCAAGATGGGGACAGTACGCAGCCCCAGCATTTT
d_gene: TRBD1
v_gene: TRBV4-3
abundance: once
j_gene: TRBJ1-5
len: 15

CDR3aa: CASSKGQLNTEAFF
CDR3nt: TGCGCCAGCAGCAAGGGACAGCTGAACACTGAAGCTTTCTTT
d_gene: TRBD1
v_gene: TRBV4-3
abundance: NA
j_gene: TRBJ1-1
len: 14

CDR3aa: CATSDPSGGDLGTQYF
CDR3nt: TGTGCCACCAGTGATCCTAGCGGGGGGGATCTAGGGACCCAGTACTTC
d_gene: TRBD2
v_gene: TRBV24-1
abundance: NA
j_gene: TRBJ2-5
len: 16